A selection of T cell receptor beta chains follows, all from one sample in a study of blood T cell repertoires in COVID-19. Libraries were prepared by immunoSEQ multiplex PCR; TCRdb keeps only in-frame clonotypes and omits some of them. The sample has approximately 220,000 clones; about 87% are singletons. Sequencing was carried out using PBMCs or T cells enriched from blood (not recorded which). These receptor sequences come from a woman aged 30 to 39 with acute COVID-19. Each CDR3 is given with its conserved first and last residue. Each record gives: J gene, V gene, clone size, D gene, CDR3 DNA, CDR3 protein. The D gene is left open where the match is weak. The listing skips clone size in some rows; elsewhere it reads once, few, many or a size class.

J gene: TRBJ1-4
V gene: TRBV7-2
clone size: .
D gene: .
CDR3 DNA: TGTGCCAGCAGCTTAGTCGTCGGGGAGAGTGAAAAACTGTTTTTT
CDR3 protein: CASSLVVGESEKLFF

J gene: TRBJ2-1
V gene: TRBV30
clone size: .
D gene: .
CDR3 DNA: TGTGTTGTGGACAAATCCTCCTACAATGAGCAGTTCTTC
CDR3 protein: CVVDKSSYNEQFF

J gene: TRBJ1-1
V gene: TRBV10-3
clone size: .
D gene: TRBD1
CDR3 DNA: TGTGCCATCAGTGACCCCTCCTACACAGGGGATAGGGCTGAAGCTTTCTTT
CDR3 protein: CAISDPSYTGDRAEAFF

J gene: TRBJ1-2
V gene: TRBV20-1
clone size: .
D gene: .
CDR3 DNA: TGCAGTGCTCAGCCCCCGGGAGGCTACACCTTC
CDR3 protein: CSAQPPGGYTF

J gene: TRBJ1-2
V gene: TRBV5-1
clone size: once
D gene: .
CDR3 DNA: TGCGCCAGCAGCCCGAGACAGGCCCTTGGCGATGGCTACACCTTC
CDR3 protein: CASSPRQALGDGYTF

J gene: TRBJ2-5
V gene: TRBV10-3
clone size: .
D gene: TRBD1
CDR3 DNA: TGTGCCACCGATCGGACAGGTCAGGAGACCCAGTACTTC
CDR3 protein: CATDRTGQETQYF

J gene: TRBJ1-2
V gene: TRBV19
clone size: .
D gene: .
CDR3 DNA: TGTGCCAGTAGTTCCAACAGGGTTGGCTATGGCTACACCTTC
CDR3 protein: CASSSNRVGYGYTF

J gene: TRBJ2-3
V gene: TRBV7-2
clone size: .
D gene: TRBD2
CDR3 DNA: TGTGCCAGCAGCTTAATTCCTAGCGGGACTAGCACAGATACGCAGTATTTT
CDR3 protein: CASSLIPSGTSTDTQYF

J gene: TRBJ2-5
V gene: TRBV28
clone size: .
D gene: .
CDR3 DNA: TGTGCCAGCCGTACTTATAATCAAGAGACCCAGTACTTC
CDR3 protein: CASRTYNQETQYF

J gene: TRBJ1-6
V gene: TRBV27
clone size: .
D gene: TRBD1
CDR3 DNA: TGTGCCAGCAGTTTAGGCCTGGGACAGGGCGGTCCGTCCTATAATTCACCCCTCCACTTT
CDR3 protein: CASSLGLGQGGPSYNSPLHF

J gene: TRBJ2-7
V gene: TRBV2
clone size: .
D gene: TRBD2
CDR3 DNA: TGTGCCAGCACCTCGGGCGGGGGGCCCTACGAGCAGTACTTC
CDR3 protein: CASTSGGGPYEQYF

J gene: TRBJ1-6
V gene: TRBV7-2
clone size: .
D gene: TRBD1
CDR3 DNA: TGTGCCAGCAGCTTAGCCCTACCGGGACAGGGGATTTCACCCCTCCACTTT
CDR3 protein: CASSLALPGQGISPLHF

J gene: TRBJ1-3
V gene: TRBV25-1
clone size: .
D gene: .
CDR3 DNA: TGTGCCAGCAGTCCGTCTCCACAGGACGGGGGGAACACCATATATTTT
CDR3 protein: CASSPSPQDGGNTIYF

J gene: TRBJ1-1
V gene: TRBV6-5
clone size: .
D gene: .
CDR3 DNA: TGTGCCAGCAGTTTCCCGGTTCCTGCTGAAGCTTTCTTT
CDR3 protein: CASSFPVPAEAFF

J gene: TRBJ1-2
V gene: TRBV2
clone size: .
D gene: TRBD1
CDR3 DNA: TGTGCCAGCAGTGAAGATCAGGGACAGGGCGGCTATGGCTACACCTTC
CDR3 protein: CASSEDQGQGGYGYTF

J gene: TRBJ1-2
V gene: TRBV5-1
clone size: once
D gene: TRBD1
CDR3 DNA: TGCGCCAGCAGCCCCCGGACAGGGGACTATGGCTACACCTTC
CDR3 protein: CASSPRTGDYGYTF